This T cell receptor beta chain was recovered during a study of blood T cells in healthy people across ages. The second PCR ran about 6 to 11 cycles with a sample-barcoded 5' primer and J-beta primers. TCRdb analysed the 5' RACE reads with MiXCR anew, one entry per CDR3 protein. The sample yields about 1.4 million distinct CDR3 sequences, 59% seen once. In this sample, this clonotype turned up a few times. What it recognizes is unknown. The CDR3 sequence is 13 residues long. Germline CDR1 reads SQVTM; CDR2 reads ANQGSEA. Trimming cost V 7 bases and J 2 bases; bases outside gene matches: 4. The study's findings and limits: As age increased, TCR beta diversity per million T cells fell in a roughly linear fashion. Unsorted PBMCs blocked a conclusive comparison of naive and antigen-experienced cells.

The authors extracted at least 6 micrograms of total RNA per sample. The chain links TRBV29-1 to TRBJ2-4, with TRBD2 identical over 8 bases. The source is a young man in good health. The sequencing input was blood. CDR3 nucleotides: TGCAGCGGGGGACTAGAGTCCAAAAACATTCAGTACTTC. It translates to CSGGLESKNIQYF.